This T cell receptor (beta chain) was identified in a study of T cell changes during pregnancy in multiple sclerosis. CDR3 length equals 15 residues. Germline CDR1 reads WNHNN; CDR2 reads SYGVQD (reference sequence). The germline V and J ends were trimmed by 10 bases and 2 bases, with 15 bases remaining between them. Repertoires were generated with immunoSEQ multiplex PCR, while TCRdb's copy carries only in-frame clones and drops some. The sample includes 45,000 to 50,000 clones, around 91% of them seen just once. This receptor was taken from a female donor in good health, enrolled as a control in a pregnancy study. The sequencing used CD4+ T cells from peripheral blood mononuclear cells, collected in the second trimester of pregnancy. This chain connects TRBV10-1 to TRBJ1-6; a weak D match, TRBD1 (5 bases). In DNA, the CDR3 is TGCGCCACCCCGGGGGGGGGAGCCTATAATTCACCCCTCCACTTT. Its protein product is CATPGGGAYNSPLHF.